This TCR beta chain was captured in a study of early T cells in non-severe SARS-CoV-2 infection. This clonotype was counted only a few times. TCRdb re-analysed the 5' RACE reads in MiXCR, keeping a single row per CDR3 protein. The sample lists roughly 120,000 distinct CDR3 sequences; more than 13% were seen once. The CDR3 consists of 13 residues. Germline V gene data show CDR1 as LGHDT and CDR2 as YNNKEL (reference sequence). Trimming took 5 bases from V and 9 from J; bases not matched to a gene: 7. The receptor was derived from an adult who was a healthcare worker with PCR-confirmed SARS-CoV-2 infection or an uninfected control (not recorded which). The chain has TRBV3-1 and TRBJ1-5; 7 bases agree with TRBD1. The sequenced sample was whole blood. CDR3 DNA sequence: TGTGCCAGCAGCTCCAGGGGGAGCGTGCCCCAGCATTTT. This gives the protein CASSSRGSVPQHF.